The rows below give T cell receptor beta chains drawn from one sample of a study of cytomegalovirus exposure and HLA in healthy donors. This table comes from immunoSEQ multiplex PCR, and its TCRdb copy is limited to in-frame clones, with some not included. Of under 200,000 clones in the sample, approximately 86% are singletons; the top ten hold under 2%. Material for sequencing was PBMCs. The receptor set was obtained from a woman under 30 in good health and CMV-seronegative. CDR3s include the opening cysteine and the closing phenylalanine or tryptophan. A D gene is named only where the DNA matches it firmly. Clone size is not always given. Where it is, it says once, few, many or a class for expanded clones.

d_call clone_size j_call v_call cdr3_nt cdr3_aa
TRBD1 NA TRBJ2-3 TRBV4-1 TGCGCCAGCAGCGCGGGACAGGGTTCGAAAGATACGCAGTATTTT CASSAGQGSKDTQYF
NA NA TRBJ2-3 TRBV30 TGTGCCTGGAGCGGGGTAGCGATATACCGCACAGATACGCAGTATTTT CAWSGVAIYRTDTQYF
TRBD2 NA TRBJ2-1 TRBV7-8 TGTGCCAGCAGCTTAGGAGGAGCGGGGGGGTACAATGAGCAGTTCTTC CASSLGGAGGYNEQFF
NA NA TRBJ2-5 TRBV29-1 TGCAGCGCCCAATTCGGAGCGGCCAAAGAGACCCAGTACTTC CSAQFGAAKETQYF
TRBD2 NA TRBJ2-1 TRBV18 TGTGCCAGCTCGCAGACTAGCGGGGGCCCCGGCTACAATGAGCAGTTCTTC CASSQTSGGPGYNEQFF
TRBD2 NA TRBJ2-1 TRBV10-1 TGCGCCAGCAGTGGATGGGGGGGCAATGAGCAGTTCTTC CASSGWGGNEQFF
NA few TRBJ2-3 TRBV5-1 TGCGCCAGCAGCTTGGATCTAGCCCAAGATACGCAGTATTTT CASSLDLAQDTQYF
NA few TRBJ2-7 TRBV6-5 TGTGCCAGCAGTTACGCGGCGTCGGAGTCCTACGAGCAGTACTTC CASSYAASESYEQYF
NA NA TRBJ1-1 TRBV2 TGTGCCAGCAGTGTAACCACCCAGAAGGGGGCTTTCTTT CASSVTTQKGAFF
NA NA TRBJ1-1 TRBV29-1 TGCAGCGTTGGACAGCAGAACACTGAAGCTTTCTTT CSVGQQNTEAFF
NA NA TRBJ2-1 TRBV19 TGTGCCACCCCTCCCGGGAATGAGCAGTTCTTC CATPPGNEQFF
NA NA TRBJ2-2 TRBV7-9 TGTTCCAGCAGCTCTGGACAGACGGAGAGCACCGGGGAGCTGTTTTTT CSSSSGQTESTGELFF
NA NA TRBJ1-6 TRBV11-3 TGTGCCAGCAGCTTAGATCCCAGTTCACCCCTCCACTTT CASSLDPSSPLHF
NA few TRBJ1-4 TRBV6-6 TGTGCCAGCAGTTACTCGAAGGGAGGGACTAATGAAAAACTGTTTTTT CASSYSKGGTNEKLFF
TRBD1 NA TRBJ1-2 TRBV5-4 TGTGCCAGCAGCTTGCCACAGGGGGCTGCCCTGGGGGGCTACACCTTC CASSLPQGAALGGYTF
NA NA TRBJ2-7 TRBV2 TGTGCCAGCAGTTACACGGGACACCTAGGCTTC CASSYTGHLGF
NA NA TRBJ1-2 TRBV5-1 TGCGCCAGCAGCCCGGAGGGGACTGGCGGCTACACCTTC CASSPEGTGGYTF
NA NA TRBJ2-4 TRBV12-1 TGTGCCAGCAGCTTTGTGATAGAGGGACTTAAAAACATTCAGTACTTC CASSFVIEGLKNIQYF
NA NA TRBJ1-3 TRBV2 TGTGCCAGCACGGTACAGGGCTCTGGAAACACCATATATTTT CASTVQGSGNTIYF
TRBD2 NA TRBJ2-1 TRBV7-9 TGTGCCAGCAGCAATAGGGGCGGGAGAGGGAATGAGCAGTTCTTC CASSNRGGRGNEQFF
TRBD1 NA TRBJ2-5 TRBV5-1 TGCGCCAGCAGCTTGGAAGGGACAGGGGGTCGAAGTACCCAGTACTTC CASSLEGTGGRSTQYF
NA NA TRBJ1-3 TRBV13 TGTGCCAGCAGCACCAGGGAGGCTGGAAACACCATATATTTT CASSTREAGNTIYF
TRBD1 NA TRBJ2-1 TRBV27 TGTGCCAGCAGACCGGACAGGAGCTCCTACAATGAGCAGTTCTTC CASRPDRSSYNEQFF
NA NA TRBJ1-2 TRBV2 TGTGCCAGCACGCAAACAGGGAACTATGGCTACACCTTC CASTQTGNYGYTF
TRBD2 NA TRBJ2-3 TRBV27 TGTGCCAGCAGTTCCCCGGGACTACTCACAGATACGCAGTATTTT CASSSPGLLTDTQYF
TRBD1 NA TRBJ2-7 TRBV6-1 TGTGCCACCTCGCAGACCTACGACGACAGGGCCGAGCAGTACTTC CATSQTYDDRAEQYF
NA NA TRBJ1-1 TRBV30 TGTGCCTGGAGTGCCGAACGGGAAGCTTTCTTT CAWSAEREAFF
NA NA TRBJ1-2 TRBV2 TGTGCCAGCAGGGTACAGGGATTGTTAGGTGGCTACACCTTC CASRVQGLLGGYTF
TRBD2 NA TRBJ2-3 TRBV30 TGTGCCTGGAGTCCTGGGACTAGCGGGGGGTTCACGCAGTATTTT CAWSPGTSGGFTQYF
TRBD1 NA TRBJ2-5 TRBV5-4 TGTGCCAGCAGCTTGACCCCGGGACAGGGGGAGACCCAGTACTTC CASSLTPGQGETQYF
TRBD2 NA TRBJ2-1 TRBV7-8 TGTGCCAGCAGCTTAGCTGGACTAGCCTCTCGCAATGAGCAGTTCTTC CASSLAGLASRNEQFF
TRBD1 NA TRBJ1-2 TRBV28 TGTGCCAGCAGTTCTGGCAGGGGGCGCGAGTATGGCTACACCTTC CASSSGRGREYGYTF
NA once TRBJ2-7 TRBV7-2 TGTGCCAGCAGCTTTCTGCGCGGGGGCCCCTACGAGCAGTACTTC CASSFLRGGPYEQYF
NA NA TRBJ1-2 TRBV27 TGTGCCAGCAGTCCTACAGTTAACTATGGCTACACCTTC CASSPTVNYGYTF
NA once TRBJ1-2 TRBV4-1 TGCGCCAGCAGCCAACAATCTAACTATGGCTACACCTTC CASSQQSNYGYTF
NA NA TRBJ2-7 TRBV28 TGTGCCAGCAGTCCCCCGTTCTCCTACGAGCAGTACTTC CASSPPFSYEQYF
TRBD2 NA TRBJ2-5 TRBV6-5 TGTGCCAGCAGTTACGCCTATCCGGGACTAGAAGAGACCCAGTACTTC CASSYAYPGLEETQYF
TRBD1 NA TRBJ1-1 TRBV19 TGTGCCAGTACTCCCGGGACAGGGGGAAGCACTGAAGCTTTCTTT CASTPGTGGSTEAFF
NA few TRBJ2-7 TRBV9 TGTGCCAGCACCGGATTCCCCTTGGAGGGCCAGAGGGAGCAGTACTTC CASTGFPLEGQREQYF
NA few TRBJ1-1 TRBV19 TGTGCCAGTAGTATTGGGAACAGGGAGGAAGCTTTCTTT CASSIGNREEAFF
NA NA TRBJ1-1 TRBV29-1 TGCAGCGTTGAGGTCACAGGGTCTGCAATGAACACTGAAGCTTTCTTT CSVEVTGSAMNTEAFF
NA NA TRBJ2-3 TRBV20-1 TGCAGTGCTAGAGTCTTGGAAGACTTGACCTTT CSARVLEDLTF
TRBD1 NA TRBJ1-1 TRBV7-9 TGTGCCAGCAGCAAATCGGACTCCAGGGGGGCTTTCTTT CASSKSDSRGAFF
TRBD2 NA TRBJ2-7 TRBV28 TGTGCCAGCAGTTCTCCCGCTAGCGGGGGGGGCGAGCAGTACTTC CASSSPASGGGEQYF
NA few TRBJ1-5 TRBV5-6 TGTGCCAGCAGCTTGGGGGCAGGGAGGAGCAATCAGCCCCAGCATTTT CASSLGAGRSNQPQHF
NA NA TRBJ1-1 TRBV11-2 TGTGCCAGCAGCTACCGACAGTTTGAAGCTTTCTTT CASSYRQFEAFF